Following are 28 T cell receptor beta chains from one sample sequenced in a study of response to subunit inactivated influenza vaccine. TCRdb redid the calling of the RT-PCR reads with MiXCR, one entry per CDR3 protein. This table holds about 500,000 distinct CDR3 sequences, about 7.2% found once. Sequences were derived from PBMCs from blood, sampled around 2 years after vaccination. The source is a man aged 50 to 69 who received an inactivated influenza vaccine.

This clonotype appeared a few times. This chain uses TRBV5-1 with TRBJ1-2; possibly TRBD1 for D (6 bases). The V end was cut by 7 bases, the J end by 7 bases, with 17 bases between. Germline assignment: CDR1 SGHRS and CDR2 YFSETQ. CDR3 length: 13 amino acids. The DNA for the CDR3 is TGCGCCAGCGCCGCTGAGGGGGTCGGTGGCTACACCTTC. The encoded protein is CASAAEGVGGYTF.

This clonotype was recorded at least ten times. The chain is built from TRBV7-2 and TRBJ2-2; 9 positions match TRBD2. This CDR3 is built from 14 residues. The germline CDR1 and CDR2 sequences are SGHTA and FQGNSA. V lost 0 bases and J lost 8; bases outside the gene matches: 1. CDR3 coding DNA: TGTGCCAGCAGCTTAGCTCTAGCGGGAGGGGAGCTGTTTTTT. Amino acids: CASSLALAGGELFF.

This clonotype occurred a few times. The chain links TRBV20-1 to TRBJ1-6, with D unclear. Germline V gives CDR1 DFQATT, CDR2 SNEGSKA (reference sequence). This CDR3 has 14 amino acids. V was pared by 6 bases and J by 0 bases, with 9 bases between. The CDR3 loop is CSAAVSSYNSPLHF. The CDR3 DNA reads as TGCAGTGCCGCGGTCAGCTCCTATAATTCACCCCTCCACTTT.

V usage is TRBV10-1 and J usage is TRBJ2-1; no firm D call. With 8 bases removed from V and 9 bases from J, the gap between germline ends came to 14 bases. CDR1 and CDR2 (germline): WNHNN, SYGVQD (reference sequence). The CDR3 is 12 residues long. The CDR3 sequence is CASGMGFGEQFF. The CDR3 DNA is TGCGCCAGCGGTATGGGTTTCGGTGAGCAGTTCTTC.

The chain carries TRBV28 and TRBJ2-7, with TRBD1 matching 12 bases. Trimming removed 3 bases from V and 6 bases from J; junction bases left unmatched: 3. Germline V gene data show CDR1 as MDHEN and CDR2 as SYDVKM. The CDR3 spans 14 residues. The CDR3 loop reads CASSFLGQGAEQYF. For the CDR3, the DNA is TGTGCCAGCAGTTTCTTGGGACAGGGGGCCGAGCAGTACTTC.

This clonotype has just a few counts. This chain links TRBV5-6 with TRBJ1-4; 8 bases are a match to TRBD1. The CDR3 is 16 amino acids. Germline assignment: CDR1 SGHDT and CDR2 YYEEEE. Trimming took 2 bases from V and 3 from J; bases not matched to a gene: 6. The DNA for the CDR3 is TGTGCCAGCAGCTTTGGACAGGGAGCAGCTAATGAAAAACTGTTTTTT. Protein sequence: CASSFGQGAANEKLFF.

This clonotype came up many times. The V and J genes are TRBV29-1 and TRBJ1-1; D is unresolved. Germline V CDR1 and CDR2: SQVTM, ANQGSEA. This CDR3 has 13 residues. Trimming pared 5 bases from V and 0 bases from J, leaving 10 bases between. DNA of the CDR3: TGCAGCGTTCGGCCGCGGATGAACACTGAAGCTTTCTTT. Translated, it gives CSVRPRMNTEAFF.

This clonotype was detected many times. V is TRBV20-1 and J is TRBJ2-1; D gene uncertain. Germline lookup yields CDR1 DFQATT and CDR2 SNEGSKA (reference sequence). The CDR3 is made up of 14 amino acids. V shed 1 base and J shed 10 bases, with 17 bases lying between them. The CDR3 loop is CSARGAVGIGEQFF. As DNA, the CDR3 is TGCAGTGCTAGAGGGGCAGTGGGCATCGGGGAGCAGTTCTTC.

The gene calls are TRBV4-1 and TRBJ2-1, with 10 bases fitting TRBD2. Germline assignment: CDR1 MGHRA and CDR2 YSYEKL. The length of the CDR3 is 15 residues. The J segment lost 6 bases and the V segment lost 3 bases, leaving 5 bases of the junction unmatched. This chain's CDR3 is CASSHLAGVGNEQFF. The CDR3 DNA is TGCGCCAGCAGCCACCTAGCGGGGGTGGGCAATGAGCAGTTCTTC.

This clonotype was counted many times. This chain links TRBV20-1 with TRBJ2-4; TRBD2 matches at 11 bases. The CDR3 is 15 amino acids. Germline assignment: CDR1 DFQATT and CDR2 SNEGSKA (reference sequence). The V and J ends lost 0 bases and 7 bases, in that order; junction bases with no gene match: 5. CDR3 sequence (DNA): TGCAGTGCTAGAGAACTAGCGGGAGTGAGGAACATTCAGTACTTC. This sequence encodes CSARELAGVRNIQYF.

The CDR3 reads CASSLFIGESGTDTQYF. The DNA for the CDR3 is TGCGCCAGCAGCTTGTTTATTGGGGAGTCAGGCACAGATACGCAGTATTTT. J is TRBJ2-3 and V is TRBV5-1, with TRBD2 as a possible D gene (5 bases). This CDR3 has 17 amino acids. V lost 1 base, J lost 1 base, and 16 bases lay in between. Per the germline V gene, CDR1 is SGHRS and CDR2 is YFSETQ. The variable domain in full, completed from reference TRBV5-1 and TRBJ2-3, reads KAGVTQTPRYLIKTRGQQVTLSCSPISGHRSVSWYQQTPGQGLQFLFEYFSETQRNKGNFPGRFSGRQFSNSRSEMNVSTLELGDSALYLCASSLFIGESGTDTQYFGPGTRLTVL.

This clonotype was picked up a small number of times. Here the CDR3 DNA reads TGTGCCAGTAGTCGGCAGGGCCGGAGGAACACTGAAGCTTTCTTT. This gives the protein CASSRQGRRNTEAFF. V and J are TRBV19 and TRBJ1-1, with D perhaps TRBD1 (5 bases). V was trimmed by 5 bases and J by 1 base, leaving 14 bases between them. Germline V gene data show CDR1 as LNHDA and CDR2 as SQIVND (reference sequence). The CDR3 spans 15 residues. Supplemented by reference TRBV19 and TRBJ1-1, the full variable domain reads DGGITQSPKYLFRKEGQNVTLSCEQNLNHDAMYWYRQDPGQGLRLIYYSQIVNDFQKGDIAEGYSVSREKKESFPLTVTSAQKNPTAFYLCASSRQGRRNTEAFFGQGTRLTVV.

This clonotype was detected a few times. The CDR3 nucleotides read TGCAGCGTCCTTGTTTTATGGGGGCAGGGGAGCGGCACTGAAGCTTTCTTT. Its protein is CSVLVLWGQGSGTEAFF. The chain joins TRBV29-1 to TRBJ1-1; tentative D call: TRBD1 (6 bases). Germline values: CDR1 SQVTM, CDR2 ANQGSEA. The length of the CDR3 is 17 residues. V was pared by 6 bases and J by 4 bases, with 27 bases between.

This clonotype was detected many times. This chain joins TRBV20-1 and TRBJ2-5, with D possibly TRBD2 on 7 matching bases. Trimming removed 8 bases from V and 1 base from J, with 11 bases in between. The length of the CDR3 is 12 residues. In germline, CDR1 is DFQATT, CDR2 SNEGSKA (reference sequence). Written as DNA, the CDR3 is TGCAGTATGCGGGGGCCCCAAGAGACCCAGTACTTC. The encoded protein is CSMRGPQETQYF.

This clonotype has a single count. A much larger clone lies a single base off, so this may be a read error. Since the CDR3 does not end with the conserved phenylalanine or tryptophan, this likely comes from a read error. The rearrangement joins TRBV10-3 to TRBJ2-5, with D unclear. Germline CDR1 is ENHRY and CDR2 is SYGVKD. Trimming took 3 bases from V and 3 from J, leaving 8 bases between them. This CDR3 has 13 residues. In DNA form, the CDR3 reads TGTGCCATCAGTGATTGGCAGAAAGAGACCCAGTACTCC. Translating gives CAISDWQKETQYS.

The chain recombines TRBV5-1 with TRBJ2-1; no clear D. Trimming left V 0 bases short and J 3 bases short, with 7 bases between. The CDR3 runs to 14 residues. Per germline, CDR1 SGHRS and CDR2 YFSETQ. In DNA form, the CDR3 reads TGCGCCAGCAGCTTGGTGCAGGTCTACAATGAGCAGTTCTTC. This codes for CASSLVQVYNEQFF.

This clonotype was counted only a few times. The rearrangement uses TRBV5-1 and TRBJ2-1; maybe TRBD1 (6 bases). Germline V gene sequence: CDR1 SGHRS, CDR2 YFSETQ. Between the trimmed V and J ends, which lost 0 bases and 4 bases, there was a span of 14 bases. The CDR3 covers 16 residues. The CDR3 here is CASSLAIGGSYNEQFF. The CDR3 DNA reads TGCGCCAGCAGCTTGGCCATAGGGGGAAGTTACAATGAGCAGTTCTTC.

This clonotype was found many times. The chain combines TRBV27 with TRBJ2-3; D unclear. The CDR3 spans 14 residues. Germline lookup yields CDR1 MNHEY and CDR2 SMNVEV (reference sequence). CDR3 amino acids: CPNGPGRDTDTQYF. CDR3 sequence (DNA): TGTCCCAACGGCCCCGGACGAGACACAGATACGCAGTATTTT.

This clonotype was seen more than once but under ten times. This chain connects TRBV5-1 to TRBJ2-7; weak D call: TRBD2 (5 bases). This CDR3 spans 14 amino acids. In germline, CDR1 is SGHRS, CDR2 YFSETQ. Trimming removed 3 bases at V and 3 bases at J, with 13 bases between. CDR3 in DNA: TGCGCCAGCAGCTGGGGTGTGGCGGGCTACGAGCAGTACTTC. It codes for CASSWGVAGYEQYF.

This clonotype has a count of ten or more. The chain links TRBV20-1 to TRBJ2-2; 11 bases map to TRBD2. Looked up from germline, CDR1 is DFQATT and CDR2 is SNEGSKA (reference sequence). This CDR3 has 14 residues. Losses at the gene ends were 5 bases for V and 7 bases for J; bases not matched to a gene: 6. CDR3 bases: TGCAGTGCTGTTAGCGGGGGGGCAAACGGGGAGCTGTTTTTT. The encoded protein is CSAVSGGANGELFF.

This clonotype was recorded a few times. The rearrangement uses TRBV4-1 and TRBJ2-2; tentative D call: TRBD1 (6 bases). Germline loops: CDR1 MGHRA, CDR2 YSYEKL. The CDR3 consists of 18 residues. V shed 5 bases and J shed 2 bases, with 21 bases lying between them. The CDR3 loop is CASSSRPAAQGNTGELFF. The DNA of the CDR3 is TGCGCCAGCAGCTCCCGTCCTGCTGCACAGGGAAACACCGGGGAGCTGTTTTTT.

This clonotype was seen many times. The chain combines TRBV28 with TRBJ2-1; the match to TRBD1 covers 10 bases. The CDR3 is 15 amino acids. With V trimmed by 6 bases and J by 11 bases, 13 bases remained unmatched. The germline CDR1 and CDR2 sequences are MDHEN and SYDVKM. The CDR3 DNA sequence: TGTGCCAGCAGGTCCGGGACAGGGGTGGGAATGAAGCAGTTCTTC. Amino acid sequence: CASRSGTGVGMKQFF.

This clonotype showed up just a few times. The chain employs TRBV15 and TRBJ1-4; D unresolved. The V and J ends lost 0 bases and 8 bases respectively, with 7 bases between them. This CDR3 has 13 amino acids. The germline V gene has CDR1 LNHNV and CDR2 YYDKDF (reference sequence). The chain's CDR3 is CATSRDLREKLFF. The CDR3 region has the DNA TGTGCCACCAGCAGAGATCTGCGGGAAAAACTGTTTTTT.

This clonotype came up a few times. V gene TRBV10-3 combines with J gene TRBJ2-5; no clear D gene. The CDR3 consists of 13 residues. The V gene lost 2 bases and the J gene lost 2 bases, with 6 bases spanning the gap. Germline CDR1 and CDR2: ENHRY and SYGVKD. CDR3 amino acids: CAISEHTQETQYF. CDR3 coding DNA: TGTGCCATCAGTGAGCACACACAAGAGACCCAGTACTTC.

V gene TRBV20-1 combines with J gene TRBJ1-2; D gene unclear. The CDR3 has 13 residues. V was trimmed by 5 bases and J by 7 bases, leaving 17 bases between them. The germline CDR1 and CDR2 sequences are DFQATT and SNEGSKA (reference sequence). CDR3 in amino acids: CSARTRTTTGYTF. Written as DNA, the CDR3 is TGCAGTGCTCGAACTCGGACCACCACTGGCTACACCTTC.

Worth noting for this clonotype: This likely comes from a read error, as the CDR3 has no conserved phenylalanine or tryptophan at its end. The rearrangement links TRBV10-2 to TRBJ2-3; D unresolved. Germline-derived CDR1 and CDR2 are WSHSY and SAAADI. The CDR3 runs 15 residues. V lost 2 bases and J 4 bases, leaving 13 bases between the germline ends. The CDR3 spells CASSERRNPADTQYS. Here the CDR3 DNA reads TGCGCCAGCAGTGAGCGACGGAATCCAGCAGATACGCAGTATTCT.

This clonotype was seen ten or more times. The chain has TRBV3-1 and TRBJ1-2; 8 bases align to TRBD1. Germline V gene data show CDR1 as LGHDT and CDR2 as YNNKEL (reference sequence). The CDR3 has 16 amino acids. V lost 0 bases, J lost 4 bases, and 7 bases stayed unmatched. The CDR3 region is CASSQDPGGRGYGYTF. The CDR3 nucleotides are TGTGCCAGCAGCCAAGACCCAGGGGGCAGGGGCTATGGCTACACCTTC.

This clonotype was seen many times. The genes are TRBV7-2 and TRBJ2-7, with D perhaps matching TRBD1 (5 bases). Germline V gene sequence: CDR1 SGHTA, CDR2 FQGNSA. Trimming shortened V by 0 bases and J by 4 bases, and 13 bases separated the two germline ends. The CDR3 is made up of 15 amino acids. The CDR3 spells CASSLAQGDLYEQYF. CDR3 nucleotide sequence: TGTGCCAGCAGCTTAGCTCAGGGTGATCTTTACGAGCAGTACTTC.